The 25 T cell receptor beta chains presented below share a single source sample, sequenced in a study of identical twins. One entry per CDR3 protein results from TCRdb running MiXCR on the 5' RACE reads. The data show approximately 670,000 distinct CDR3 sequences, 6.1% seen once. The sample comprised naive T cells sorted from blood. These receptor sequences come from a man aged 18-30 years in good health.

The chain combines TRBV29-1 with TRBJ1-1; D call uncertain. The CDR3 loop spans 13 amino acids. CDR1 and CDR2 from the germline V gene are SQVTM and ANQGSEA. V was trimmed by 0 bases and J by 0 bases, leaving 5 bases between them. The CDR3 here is CSVEDLVNTEAFF. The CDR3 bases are TGCAGCGTTGAAGATCTGGTGAACACTGAAGCTTTCTTT. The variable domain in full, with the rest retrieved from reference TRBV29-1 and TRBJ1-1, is SAVISQKPSRDICQRGTSLTIQCQVDSQVTMMFWYRQQPGQSLTLIATANQGSEATYESGFVIDKFPISRPNLTFSTLTVSNMSPEDSSIYLCSVEDLVNTEAFFGQGTRLTVV.

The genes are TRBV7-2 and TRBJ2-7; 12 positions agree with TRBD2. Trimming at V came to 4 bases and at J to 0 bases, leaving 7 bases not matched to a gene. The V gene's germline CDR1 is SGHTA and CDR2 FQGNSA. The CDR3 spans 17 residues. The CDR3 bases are TGTGCCAGCAGCTACGGGACTAGCGGGTCCAGCTCCTACGAGCAGTACTTC. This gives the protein CASSYGTSGSSSYEQYF.

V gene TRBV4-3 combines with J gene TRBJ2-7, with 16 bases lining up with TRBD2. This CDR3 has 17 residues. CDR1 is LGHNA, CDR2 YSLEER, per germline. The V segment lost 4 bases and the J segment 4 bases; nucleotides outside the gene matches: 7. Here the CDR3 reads CASSPGTSGRERYEQYF. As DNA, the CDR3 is TGCGCCAGCAGCCCGGGGACTAGCGGGAGGGAACGATACGAGCAGTACTTC.

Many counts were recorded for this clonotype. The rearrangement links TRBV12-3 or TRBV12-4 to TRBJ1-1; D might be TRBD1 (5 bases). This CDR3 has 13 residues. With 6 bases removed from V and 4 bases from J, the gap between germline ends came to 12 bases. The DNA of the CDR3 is TGTGCCAGCAGCCCCCGGGGGTTCACTGAAGCTTTCTTT. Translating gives CASSPRGFTEAFF.

The CDR3 region is CASSYLGTGRTGELFF. CDR3 DNA sequence: TGTGCCAGCAGTTATTTAGGGACAGGGCGCACCGGGGAGCTGTTTTTT. This chain connects TRBV6-5 to TRBJ2-2; 9 positions match TRBD1. The CDR3 has 16 amino acids. Losses at the gene ends were 3 bases for V and 4 bases for J; bases not matched to a gene: 6. CDR1 is MNHEY and CDR2 is SVGAGI in the germline V gene.

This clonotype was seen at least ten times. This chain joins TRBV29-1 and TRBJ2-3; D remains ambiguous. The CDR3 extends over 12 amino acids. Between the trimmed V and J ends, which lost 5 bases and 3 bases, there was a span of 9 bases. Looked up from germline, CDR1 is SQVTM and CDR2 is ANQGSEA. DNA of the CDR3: TGCAGCGTTCCGTCCTGGACAGATACGCAGTATTTT. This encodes CSVPSWTDTQYF.

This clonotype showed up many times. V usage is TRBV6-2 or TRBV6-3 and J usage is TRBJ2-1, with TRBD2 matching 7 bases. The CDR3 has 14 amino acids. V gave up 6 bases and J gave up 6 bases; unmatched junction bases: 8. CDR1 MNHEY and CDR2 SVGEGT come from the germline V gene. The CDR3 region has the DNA TGTGCCAGCAGCCCCTGGCGGGAGTCCAATGAGCAGTTCTTC. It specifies CASSPWRESNEQFF.

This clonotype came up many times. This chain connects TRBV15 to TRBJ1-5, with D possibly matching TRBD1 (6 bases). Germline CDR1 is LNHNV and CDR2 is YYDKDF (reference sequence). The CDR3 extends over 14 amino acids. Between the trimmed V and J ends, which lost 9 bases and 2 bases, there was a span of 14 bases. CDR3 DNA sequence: TGTGCCACGCAGGGGAGTAAGGGCAATCAGCCCCAGCATTTT. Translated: CATQGSKGNQPQHF.

The DNA of the CDR3 is TGCGCCAGCAGCCAAGATAGGGCAGGGCTAGGCAATCAGCCCCAGCATTTT. Translation: CASSQDRAGLGNQPQHF. The J gene is TRBJ1-5, the V gene TRBV4-1; tentative D call: TRBD1 (5 bases). This CDR3 has 17 amino acids. The germline V and J ends were trimmed by 0 bases and 2 bases, with 14 bases remaining between them. From germline, CDR1 is MGHRA and CDR2 YSYEKL.

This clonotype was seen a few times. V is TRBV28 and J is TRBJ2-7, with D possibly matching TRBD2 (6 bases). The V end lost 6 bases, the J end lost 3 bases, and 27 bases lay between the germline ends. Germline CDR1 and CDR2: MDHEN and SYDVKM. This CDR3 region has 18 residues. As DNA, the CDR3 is TGTGCCAGCAGCCCTCCAGAAGAACGATCGGGGGTGGACTACGAGCAGTACTTC. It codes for CASSPPEERSGVDYEQYF.

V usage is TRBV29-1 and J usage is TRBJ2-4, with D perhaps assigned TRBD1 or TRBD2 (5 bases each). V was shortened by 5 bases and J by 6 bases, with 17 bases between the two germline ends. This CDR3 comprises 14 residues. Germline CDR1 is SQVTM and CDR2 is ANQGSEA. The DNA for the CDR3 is TGCAGCGTTTCTGAGGGGCGACCCATAAACATTCAGTACTTC. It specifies CSVSEGRPINIQYF.

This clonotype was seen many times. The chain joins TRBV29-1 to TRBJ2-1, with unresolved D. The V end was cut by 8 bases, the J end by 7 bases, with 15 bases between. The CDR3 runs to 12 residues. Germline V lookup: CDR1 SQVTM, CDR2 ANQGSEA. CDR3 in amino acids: CSPTKRENEQFF. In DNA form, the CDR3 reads TGCAGCCCAACAAAGCGTGAAAATGAGCAGTTCTTC.

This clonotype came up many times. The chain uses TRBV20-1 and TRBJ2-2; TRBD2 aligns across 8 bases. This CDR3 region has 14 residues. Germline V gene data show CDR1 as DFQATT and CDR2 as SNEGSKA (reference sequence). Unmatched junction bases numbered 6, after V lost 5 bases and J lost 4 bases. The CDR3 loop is CSADGGGITGELFF. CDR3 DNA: TGCAGTGCTGACGGCGGGGGGATCACCGGGGAGCTGTTTTTT.

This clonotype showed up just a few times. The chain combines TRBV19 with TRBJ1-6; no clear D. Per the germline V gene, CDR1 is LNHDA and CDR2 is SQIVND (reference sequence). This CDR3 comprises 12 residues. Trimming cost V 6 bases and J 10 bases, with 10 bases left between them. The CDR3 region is CASSKHRSPLHF. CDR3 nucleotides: TGTGCCAGTAGCAAACATCGATCACCCCTCCACTTT.

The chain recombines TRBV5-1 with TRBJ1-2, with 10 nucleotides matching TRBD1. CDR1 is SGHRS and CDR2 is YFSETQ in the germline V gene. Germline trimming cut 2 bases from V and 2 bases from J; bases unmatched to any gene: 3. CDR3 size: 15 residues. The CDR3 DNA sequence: TGCGCCAGCAGCTTTGGACAGGGGGAAAACTATGGCTACACCTTC. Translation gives CASSFGQGENYGYTF.

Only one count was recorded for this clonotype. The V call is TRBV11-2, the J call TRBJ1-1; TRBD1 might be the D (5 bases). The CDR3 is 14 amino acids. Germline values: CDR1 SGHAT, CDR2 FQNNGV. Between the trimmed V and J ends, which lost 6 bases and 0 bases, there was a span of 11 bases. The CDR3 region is CASSGGGVNTEAFF. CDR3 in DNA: TGTGCCAGCAGTGGGGGGGGAGTGAACACTGAAGCTTTCTTT.

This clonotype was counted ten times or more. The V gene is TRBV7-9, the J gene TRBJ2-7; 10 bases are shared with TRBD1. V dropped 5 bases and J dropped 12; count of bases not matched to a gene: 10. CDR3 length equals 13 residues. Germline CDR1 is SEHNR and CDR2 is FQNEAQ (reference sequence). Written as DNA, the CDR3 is TGTGCCAGCAGCACGGGACAGGGGAGCATGCGGTACGTC. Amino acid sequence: CASSTGQGSMRYV.

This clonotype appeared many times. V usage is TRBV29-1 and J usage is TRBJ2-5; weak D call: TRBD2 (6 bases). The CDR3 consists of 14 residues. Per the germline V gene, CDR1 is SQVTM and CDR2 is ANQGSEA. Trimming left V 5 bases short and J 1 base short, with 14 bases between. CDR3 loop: CSVLRRGLQETQYF. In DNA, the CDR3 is TGCAGCGTTCTGAGGCGGGGACTCCAAGAGACCCAGTACTTC.

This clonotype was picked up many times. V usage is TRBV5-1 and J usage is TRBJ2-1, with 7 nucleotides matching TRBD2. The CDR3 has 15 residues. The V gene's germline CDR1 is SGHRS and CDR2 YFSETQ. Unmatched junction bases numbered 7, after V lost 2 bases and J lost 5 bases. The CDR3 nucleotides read TGCGCCAGCAGCTTAAGCGGGAAGTTCAACAATGAGCAGTTCTTC. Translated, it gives CASSLSGKFNNEQFF.

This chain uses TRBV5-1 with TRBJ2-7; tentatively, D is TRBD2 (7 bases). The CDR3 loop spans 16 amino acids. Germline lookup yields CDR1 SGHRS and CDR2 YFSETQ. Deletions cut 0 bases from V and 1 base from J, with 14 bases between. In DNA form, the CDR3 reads TGCGCCAGCAGCTTGGGATGGGGGGGCGGATCCTACGAGCAGTACTTC. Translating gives CASSLGWGGGSYEQYF.

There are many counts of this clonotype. The DNA of the CDR3 is TGTGCTAGTGGTTTCAGCGTTGTAGAGGGGCGCCTGTACAATGAGCAGTTCTTC. This gives the protein CASGFSVVEGRLYNEQFF. This chain joins TRBV12-5 and TRBJ2-1; D assignment may be TRBD1 or TRBD2 (5 bases each). The CDR3 extends over 18 amino acids. Trimming cost V 3 bases and J 4 bases, with 22 bases left between them. Germline V gives CDR1 LGHNT, CDR2 FRNRAP.

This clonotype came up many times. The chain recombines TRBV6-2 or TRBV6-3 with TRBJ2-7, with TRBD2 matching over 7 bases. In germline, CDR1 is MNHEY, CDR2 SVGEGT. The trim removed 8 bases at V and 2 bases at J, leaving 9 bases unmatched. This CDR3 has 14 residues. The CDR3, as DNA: TGTGCCAGCTCGTCGGGCGGGAGAACCTACGAGCAGTACTTC. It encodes CASSSGGRTYEQYF.

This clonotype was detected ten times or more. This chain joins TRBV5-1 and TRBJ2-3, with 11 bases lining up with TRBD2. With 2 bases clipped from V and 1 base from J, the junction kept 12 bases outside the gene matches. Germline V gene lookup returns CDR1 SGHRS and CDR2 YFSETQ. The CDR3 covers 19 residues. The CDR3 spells CASSFPLAGGPTGTDTQYF. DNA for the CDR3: TGCGCCAGCAGCTTCCCTCTAGCGGGAGGCCCTACTGGCACAGATACGCAGTATTTT.

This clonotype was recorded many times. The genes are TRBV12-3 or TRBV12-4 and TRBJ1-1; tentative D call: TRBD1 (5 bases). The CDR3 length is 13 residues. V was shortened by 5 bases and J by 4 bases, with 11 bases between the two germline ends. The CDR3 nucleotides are TGTGCCAGCAGTGAAGGGGAGGGCACTGAAGCTTTCTTT. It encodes CASSEGEGTEAFF.

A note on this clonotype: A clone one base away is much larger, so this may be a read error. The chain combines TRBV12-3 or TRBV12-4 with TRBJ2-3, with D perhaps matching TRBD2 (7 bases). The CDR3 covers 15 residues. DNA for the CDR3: TGTGCCAGCAGTTCGCCGAGGGGGGGGCTTGATACGCACTATTTT. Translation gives CASSSPRGGLDTHYF.